This passage covers 25 T cell receptor beta chains from one sample sequenced in a study of T cell responses to AZD1222 COVID-19 vaccine. Sequencing used immunoSEQ multiplex PCR; TCRdb keeps in-frame clones, though not all of them. The sample lists roughly 160,000 clones, roughly 92% occurring once. Sequencing was performed on peripheral blood, taken on day 0 of AZD1222 vaccination. Source of these receptors: an adult in good health.

The chain is built from TRBV19 and TRBJ1-4; a weak D match, TRBD1 (5 bases). The CDR3 is 13 residues long. V dropped 4 bases and J dropped 14 bases, with 17 bases sitting between them. Germline CDR1 and CDR2: LNHDA and SQIVND (reference sequence). The DNA for the CDR3 is TGTGCCAGTAGTACCACCTCCGGGACTAACCTGTTTTTT. Encoded protein: CASSTTSGTNLFF.

The chain joins TRBV7-8 to TRBJ2-1, with 11 bases aligning to TRBD2. This CDR3 contains 16 residues. The germline CDR1 and CDR2 sequences are SGHVS and FQNEAQ. V was clipped by 5 bases and J by 3 bases; unmatched bases: 6. CDR3 region: CASSNGGLAVYNEQFF. CDR3 in DNA: TGTGCCAGCAGCAATGGGGGACTAGCGGTCTACAATGAGCAGTTCTTC.

This chain links TRBV19 with TRBJ1-2; no clear D gene. Per germline, CDR1 LNHDA and CDR2 SQIVND (reference sequence). Trimming removed 6 bases at V and 8 bases at J, with 19 bases between. The CDR3 runs to 14 residues. CDR3 in amino acids: CASRQNREAEGYTF. The CDR3 nucleotides read TGTGCCAGTAGACAGAACCGGGAAGCGGAGGGCTACACCTTC. Full variable domain (rest looked up from reference TRBV19 and TRBJ1-2): DGGITQSPKYLFRKEGQNVTLSCEQNLNHDAMYWYRQDPGQGLRLIYYSQIVNDFQKGDIAEGYSVSREKKESFPLTVTSAQKNPTAFYLCASRQNREAEGYTFGSGTRLTVV.

This clone showed up just once. The V and J genes are TRBV7-6 and TRBJ2-5; 14 positions match TRBD2. V lost 5 bases to trimming and J lost 5 bases; unmatched junction nucleotides: 7. Germline loops: CDR1 SGHVS, CDR2 FNYEAQ. The CDR3 sequence is 16 residues long. CDR3 coding DNA: TGTGCCAGCAGCATGACTAGCGGGGGGGCCTGGGAGACCCAGTACTTC. This encodes CASSMTSGGAWETQYF.

The chain combines TRBV19 with TRBJ2-1; TRBD2 aligns across 12 bases. Losses at the gene ends were 6 bases for V and 6 bases for J; bases not matched to a gene: 3. The germline gives CDR1 LNHDA, CDR2 SQIVND (reference sequence). The CDR3 sequence is 14 residues long. In nucleotides, the CDR3 is TGTGCCAGTAGACTAGCGGGGGGCGGCAATGAGCAGTTCTTC. This encodes CASRLAGGGNEQFF.

The table lists this clone with many counts. V is TRBV7-9 and J is TRBJ1-3; D uncertain. The V end lost 1 base, the J end lost 0 bases, and 4 bases lay between the germline ends. The length of the CDR3 is 14 residues. The germline V gene encodes CDR1 SEHNR and CDR2 FQNEAQ (reference sequence). CDR3 sequence: CASSLGPSGNTIYF. For the CDR3, the DNA is TGTGCCAGCAGCTTAGGGCCCTCTGGAAACACCATATATTTT.

The V and J genes are TRBV19 and TRBJ2-3, with D possibly being TRBD1 (6 bases). Per germline, CDR1 LNHDA and CDR2 SQIVND (reference sequence). The CDR3 covers 15 residues. V was pared by 5 bases and J by 0 bases, with 12 bases between. CDR3 loop: CASSPSGVSTDTQYF. The DNA for the CDR3 is TGTGCCAGTAGTCCATCAGGGGTTAGCACAGATACGCAGTATTTT.

There are a few counts of this clone. The chain recombines TRBV20-1 with TRBJ2-1, with a weak D call TRBD2 (6 bases). This CDR3 is 14 amino acids long. The V end lost 3 bases, the J end lost 0 bases, and 9 bases lay between the germline ends. Germline V gene data show CDR1 as DFQATT and CDR2 as SNEGSKA (reference sequence). CDR3 DNA: TGCAGTGCTAGTGACGGGGGCTCCTACAATGAGCAGTTCTTC. Its translation: CSASDGGSYNEQFF.

The chain carries TRBV9 and TRBJ1-1; TRBD1 agrees at 7 bases. The V gene's germline CDR1 is SGDLS and CDR2 YYNGEE. Trimming at V came to 3 bases and at J to 1 base, leaving 9 bases not matched to a gene. The CDR3 loop spans 16 amino acids. DNA of the CDR3: TGTGCCAGCAGCGCCGGACAGGAAGAGGGGAACACTGAAGCTTTCTTT. Residues: CASSAGQEEGNTEAFF.

The V gene is TRBV3-1 (or the pseudogene TRBV3-2), the J gene TRBJ1-2; the D gene is possibly TRBD1 (5 bases). The V gene lost 3 bases and the J gene lost 3 bases, with 11 bases spanning the gap. The V gene's germline CDR1 is LGHDT and CDR2 YNNKEL (reference sequence). The CDR3 runs 14 residues. The CDR3 loop reads CASSQGDGYYGYTF. The CDR3 DNA reads as TGTGCCAGCAGCCAGGGGGACGGATACTATGGCTACACCTTC.

The V and J genes are TRBV27 and TRBJ1-2, with a tentative D call TRBD1 (5 bases). V lost 4 bases to trimming and J lost 4 bases, with 10 bases between them. Germline lookup yields CDR1 MNHEY and CDR2 SMNVEV (reference sequence). This CDR3 has 13 residues. For the CDR3, the DNA is TGTGCCAGCAGTTATGCTGGGGGCTATGGCTACACCTTC. Protein product: CASSYAGGYGYTF.

The J gene is TRBJ2-2, the V gene TRBV4-1; D might be TRBD2 (5 bases). The V gene lost 4 bases and the J gene lost 3 bases, with 9 bases spanning the gap. Germline lookup yields CDR1 MGHRA and CDR2 YSYEKL. The CDR3 has 14 amino acids. The CDR3 nucleotides are TGCGCCAGCAGCCGAGCGGAGTACACCGGGGAGCTGTTTTTT. Translating gives CASSRAEYTGELFF.

The chain recombines TRBV6-6 with TRBJ1-3; 8 nucleotides agree with TRBD1. This CDR3 contains 16 residues. Germline V lookup: CDR1 MNHNY, CDR2 SVGAGI (reference sequence). V trimming: 5 bases; J trimming: 3 bases; junction bases outside the gene matches: 9. CDR3 in DNA: TGTGCCAGCAGTCGTACAGGGGGATCGCGTGGAAACACCATATATTTT. Protein sequence: CASSRTGGSRGNTIYF.

This chain connects TRBV9 to TRBJ2-7; the D is unclear. This CDR3 comprises 14 residues. V lost 0 bases and J 0 bases, leaving 7 bases between the germline ends. In germline, CDR1 is SGDLS, CDR2 YYNGEE. The CDR3, as DNA: TGTGCCAGCAGCGTAGACTACGGCTCCTACGAGCAGTACTTC. Translated: CASSVDYGSYEQYF.

A note on this clone: Other DNA sequences of this sample code for an identical CDR3. This chain links TRBV11-2 with TRBJ1-2; TRBD1 matches at 9 bases. Germline V gives CDR1 SGHAT, CDR2 FQNNGV. The length of the CDR3 is 14 residues. J gave up 4 bases and V 4 bases, and 4 bases lay outside the gene matches. The CDR3 DNA sequence: TGTGCCAGCAGCTCAACAGGGGGCGGCTATGGCTACACCTTC. Translated, it gives CASSSTGGGYGYTF.

This chain connects TRBV27 to TRBJ1-5, with D possibly TRBD1 on 5 matching bases. Trimming removed 2 bases from V and 0 bases from J, with 14 bases in between. There are 17 residues in the CDR3. Germline V gene data show CDR1 as MNHEY and CDR2 as SMNVEV (reference sequence). As DNA, the CDR3 is TGTGCCAGCAGTTTAAGGGTGGGGGACTCTAGCAATCAGCCCCAGCATTTT. It yields the protein CASSLRVGDSSNQPQHF.

The chain recombines TRBV27 with TRBJ1-6, with D possibly TRBD1 on 5 matching bases. Germline lookup yields CDR1 MNHEY and CDR2 SMNVEV (reference sequence). With 4 bases removed from V and 7 bases from J, the gap between germline ends came to 11 bases. This CDR3 spans 14 amino acids. The CDR3 reads CASSSGVRNSPLHF. Written as DNA, the CDR3 is TGTGCCAGCAGTTCGGGGGTGAGGAATTCACCCCTCCACTTT.

This clone occurred once. This sequence joins TRBV7-6 and TRBJ1-6; 7 bases align to TRBD1. Per the germline V gene, CDR1 is SGHVS and CDR2 is FNYEAQ. The V and J ends lost 3 bases and 6 bases, in that order; junction bases with no gene match: 5. This CDR3 spans 15 amino acids. CDR3 DNA: TGTGCCAGCAGCTTGACAGGGAGTTCTAATTCACCCCTCCACTTT. This codes for CASSLTGSSNSPLHF.

CDR3 in DNA: TGTGCCAGCAGTCCAGGAACACAATTGTATTCACCCCTCCACTTT. Translating it yields CASSPGTQLYSPLHF. V is TRBV27 and J is TRBJ1-6; D remains ambiguous. Per germline, CDR1 MNHEY and CDR2 SMNVEV (reference sequence). This CDR3 has 15 residues. V lost 5 bases and J 8 bases, leaving 16 bases between the germline ends.

This clone was seen only once. This chain connects TRBV2 to TRBJ2-1, with 11 bases that match TRBD2. This CDR3 spans 15 amino acids. The germline gives CDR1 SNHLY, CDR2 FYNNEI. V gave up 6 bases and J gave up 7 bases; unmatched junction bases: 8. The CDR3 loop reads CASRSLAGVRNEQFF. CDR3 DNA: TGTGCCAGCAGATCACTAGCGGGAGTAAGAAATGAGCAGTTCTTC.

The genes are TRBV2 and TRBJ1-2, with D perhaps TRBD1 (6 bases). The CDR3 spans 14 residues. V gave up 5 bases and J gave up 1 base, with 11 bases separating them. Germline lookup yields CDR1 SNHLY and CDR2 FYNNEI. The CDR3 region has the DNA TGTGCCAGCAGTTTATACAGGGTTAACTATGGCTACACCTTC. This codes for CASSLYRVNYGYTF.

In regard to this clone: In the same sample, other DNA sequences code for this CDR3. The rearrangement uses TRBV18 and TRBJ1-1; TRBD1 is a possible D gene (5 bases). The CDR3 is 14 residues long. Trimming shortened V by 4 bases and J by 0 bases, and 9 bases separated the two germline ends. CDR1 KGHSH and CDR2 LQKENI come from the germline V gene. The CDR3 DNA is TGTGCCAGCTCACTCGGGACGGTGAACACTGAAGCTTTCTTT. Protein sequence: CASSLGTVNTEAFF.

This clone appeared a single time. The V gene is TRBV19, the J gene TRBJ2-4; 11 bases match TRBD2. Germline V gene sequence: CDR1 LNHDA, CDR2 SQIVND (reference sequence). CDR3 length equals 16 residues. J was trimmed by 4 bases and V by 5 bases; bases with no gene match: 7. The CDR3 reads CASSDPGTSGKNIQYF. The DNA of the CDR3 is TGTGCCAGTAGTGATCCCGGGACTAGCGGAAAAAACATTCAGTACTTC.

V usage is TRBV7-9 and J usage is TRBJ2-5; TRBD2 might be the D (6 bases). This CDR3 has 15 residues. CDR1 SEHNR and CDR2 FQNEAQ come from the germline V gene (reference sequence). Trimming left V 2 bases short and J 6 bases short, with 16 bases between. The CDR3 spells CASSLRGGAEKTQYF. The CDR3 nucleotides read TGTGCCAGCAGCTTACGGGGCGGGGCCGAGAAGACCCAGTACTTC.

The chain joins TRBV5-1 to TRBJ2-7, with 15 nucleotides matching TRBD2. The CDR3 loop spans 20 amino acids. The germline V gene has CDR1 SGHRS and CDR2 YFSETQ. V shed 4 bases and J 0 bases; nucleotides not matched to a gene: 14. In DNA form, the CDR3 reads TGCGCCAGCAGCGGTGGCCCCGGACTAGCGGGAGGGCGGAGCTCCTACGAGCAGTACTTC. This codes for CASSGGPGLAGGRSSYEQYF.